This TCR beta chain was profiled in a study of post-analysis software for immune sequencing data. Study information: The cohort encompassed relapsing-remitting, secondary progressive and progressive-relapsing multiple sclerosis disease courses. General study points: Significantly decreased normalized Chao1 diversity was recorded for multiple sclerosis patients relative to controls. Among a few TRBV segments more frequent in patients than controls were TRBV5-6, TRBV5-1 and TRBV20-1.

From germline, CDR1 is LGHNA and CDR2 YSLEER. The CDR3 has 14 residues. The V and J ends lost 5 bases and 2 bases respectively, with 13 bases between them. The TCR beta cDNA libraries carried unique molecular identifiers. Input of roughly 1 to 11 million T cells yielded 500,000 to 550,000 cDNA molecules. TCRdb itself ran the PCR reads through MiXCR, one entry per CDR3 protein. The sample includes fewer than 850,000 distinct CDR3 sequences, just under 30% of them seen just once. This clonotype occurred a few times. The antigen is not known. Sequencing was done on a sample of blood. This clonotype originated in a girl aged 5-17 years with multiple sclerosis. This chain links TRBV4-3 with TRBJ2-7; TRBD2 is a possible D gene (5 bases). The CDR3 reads CASSVGSATYEQYF. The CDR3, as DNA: TGCGCCAGCAGCGTGGGGAGCGCAACCTACGAGCAGTACTTC.